A selection of T cell receptor beta chains follows, all from one sample in a study of T cell responses to AZD1222 COVID-19 vaccine. The assay was immunoSEQ multiplex PCR, and TCRdb's table has in-frame clones only and misses some. The table records around 100,000 clones, 87% of them present only once. Sequencing was performed on peripheral blood, taken on day 0 of MenACWY control vaccination. The receptors here all came from an adult in good health. CDR3s include the opening cysteine and the closing phenylalanine or tryptophan. D genes are given only for firm matches. Only some rows state a clone size, as once, few, many or a class for expanded clones.

j_call v_call d_call clone_size cdr3_nt cdr3_aa
TRBJ1-2 TRBV6-2/TRBV6-3 - - TGTGCCAGCAGTACCCTGGACAGCCCTAACTATGGCTACACCTTC CASSTLDSPNYGYTF
TRBJ2-5 TRBV5-6 TRBD2 - TGTGCCAGCAGCTTGGGAGCGGGGAAGACCCAGTACTTC CASSLGAGKTQYF
TRBJ2-7 TRBV7-2 TRBD2 - TGTGCCAGCAGCGGGAGGGTCCGAGGCGAGCAGTACTTC CASSGRVRGEQYF
TRBJ2-2 TRBV11-2 TRBD1 - TGTGCCAGCAGCTTAGTAACGACAGGGGGCGCGACCGGGGAGCTGTTTTTT CASSLVTTGGATGELFF
TRBJ1-1 TRBV2 TRBD1 few TGTGCCACCCACGCACAGGGGGCGCATTGGGGGAACACTGAAGCTTTCTTT CATHAQGAHWGNTEAFF
TRBJ2-3 TRBV11-2 - - TGTGCCAGCAGCTTAAGGGGGATAAGCACAGATACGCAGTATTTT CASSLRGISTDTQYF
TRBJ2-1 TRBV6-2/TRBV6-3 - once TGTGCCAGCAGCACAAGGGGGGCAAAGGATGAGCAGTTCTTC CASSTRGAKDEQFF
TRBJ2-1 TRBV11-2 - - TGTGCCAGCAGCTTTAGCGTCCAGCTTCTCAATGAGCAGTTCTTC CASSFSVQLLNEQFF
TRBJ2-3 TRBV29-1 - - TGCAGCGAAGGACGGGCCGAAGGCACAGATACGCAGTATTTT CSEGRAEGTDTQYF
TRBJ1-1 TRBV9 - once TGTGCCAGCAGCCCCTCGGCAGTGAACACTGAAGCTTTCTTT CASSPSAVNTEAFF
TRBJ2-1 TRBV2 TRBD2 - TGTGCCAGCAGCCCGAGGGGCCTAGCGGGGGTCGAGCAGTTCTTC CASSPRGLAGVEQFF
TRBJ1-2 TRBV5-6 - - TGTGCCAGCAGCTTCTATCCCTCCGAGGGCTATGGCTACACCTTC CASSFYPSEGYGYTF
TRBJ2-7 TRBV6-2/TRBV6-3 - few TGTGCCAGCAGTTACTCAGTCGGACAGAACTCCTACGAGCAGTACTTC CASSYSVGQNSYEQYF
TRBJ1-4 TRBV7-8 - few TGTGCCAGCAGCTTATCAGGGATTAATGAAAAACTGTTTTTT CASSLSGINEKLFF
TRBJ2-5 TRBV28 - - TGTGCCAGCCATGGACAGCAGGAGACCCAGTACTTC CASHGQQETQYF
TRBJ1-1 TRBV30 - - TGTGCCTGGAGTGCGCACTATGACACTGAAGCTTTCTTT CAWSAHYDTEAFF
TRBJ2-3 TRBV30 - - TGTGCCTGGGGGCGGGGTTCTAGCACAGATACGCAGTATTTT CAWGRGSSTDTQYF
TRBJ2-1 TRBV28 TRBD2 once TGTGCCAGCAGTTCTGCGTTTTTAGCGGGAGGGCCTGATGAGCAGTTCTTC CASSSAFLAGGPDEQFF
TRBJ1-2 TRBV28 - - TGTGCCAGCAGTTATGATGGGGGGGACTATGGCTACACCTTC CASSYDGGDYGYTF
TRBJ1-1 TRBV11-2 - - TGTGCCAGCAGCTTAGCCGGTCGTACTGAAGCTTTCTTT CASSLAGRTEAFF
TRBJ1-4 TRBV5-1 - - TGCGCCAGCAGCTTGAATCCGGGCTTTAATGAAAAACTGTTTTTT CASSLNPGFNEKLFF
TRBJ1-3 TRBV18 - once TGTGCCAGCTCACTGAGCGGGAGCACCTCTGGAAACACCATATATTTT CASSLSGSTSGNTIYF
TRBJ1-5 TRBV6-5 - - TGTGCCAGCAGTTACAAAGGGAACAATCAGCCCCAGCATTTT CASSYKGNNQPQHF
TRBJ1-4 TRBV18 - - TGTGCCAGCTCACCGTCAGGCGAAAAACTGTTTTTT CASSPSGEKLFF
TRBJ1-5 TRBV2 - - TGTGCCAGCAGTGAACTGGGGGCCAATCAGCCCCAGCATTTT CASSELGANQPQHF
TRBJ1-5 TRBV30 - once TGTGCCTGGAGTGTTCCGAGGGGGTATGGCAATCAGCCCCAGCATTTT CAWSVPRGYGNQPQHF
TRBJ2-5 TRBV28 - once TGTGCCAGCAGTTTATGGGAACTGAGGGGCCATCAAGAGACCCAGTACTTC CASSLWELRGHQETQYF
TRBJ2-1 TRBV7-2 - - TGTGCCAGCAGCTTATTTCTAAGTGGAAATTCTAAGCAGTTCTTC CASSLFLSGNSKQFF
TRBJ1-1 TRBV5-4 - - TGTGCCAGCAGCTTGAGGAGGGCCAGTGATAAACTTGAAGCTTTCTTT CASSLRRASDKLEAFF
TRBJ2-5 TRBV4-3 - - TGCGCCAGCAGCCCGACAGGGGCAGCGGGAGTTGTTGAGACCCAGTACTTC CASSPTGAAGVVETQYF
TRBJ1-2 TRBV2 - - TGTGCCAGCAGGGTAGGGCCCGATTATGGCTACACCTTC CASRVGPDYGYTF
TRBJ2-7 TRBV28 - - TGTGCCAGCTTCCGGGGCGTCGGTGTCGAGCAGTACTTC CASFRGVGVEQYF
TRBJ2-5 TRBV28 - - TGTGCCAGCAGTTTAGGCACGGAGACCCAGTACTTC CASSLGTETQYF
TRBJ1-2 TRBV28 - - TGTGCCAGCACCGGGACACTGAACTATGGCTACACCTTC CASTGTLNYGYTF
TRBJ2-3 TRBV4-2 TRBD2 - TGTGCCAGCAGCCCCGAAGAGGGAGGGACGGCGGGGACAGATACGCAGTATTTT CASSPEEGGTAGTDTQYF
TRBJ2-2 TRBV4-3 - - TGCGCCAGCAGCCAAGCTCAGGGCGGGGAGCTGTTTTTT CASSQAQGGELFF
TRBJ2-3 TRBV27 TRBD2 - TGTGCCAGCAGTTGGGGGGGGTCAGATACGCAGTATTTT CASSWGGSDTQYF
TRBJ2-1 TRBV11-3 - few TGTGCCAGCAGCTTAGGCGTCCTGGGGGGTGAGCAGTTCTTC CASSLGVLGGEQFF
TRBJ2-5 TRBV13 TRBD2 - TGTGCCAGCAGCTTAGCGGGAGGCGGGGAGACCCAGTACTTC CASSLAGGGETQYF
TRBJ1-4 TRBV19 - - TGTGCCAGTAGTATAAACGCAGGGAATGAAAAACTGTTTTTT CASSINAGNEKLFF
TRBJ2-1 TRBV7-8 TRBD2 - TGTGCCAGCAGCCACCCTTTATATGGCGGGAGTAGGGATGAGCAGTTCTTC CASSHPLYGGSRDEQFF
TRBJ2-3 TRBV11-2 TRBD1 - TGTGCCAGCAGCCCTAGAGACAGGGCAGATACGCAGTATTTT CASSPRDRADTQYF
TRBJ2-2 TRBV19 TRBD1 - TGTGCCAGTAGTCTTTTCGGACAGGCGAACACCGGGGAGCTGTTTTTT CASSLFGQANTGELFF
TRBJ1-5 TRBV24-1 TRBD1 - TGTGCCACCAGTGATTCCCAGGACAGGGTCAATCAGCCCCAGCATTTT CATSDSQDRVNQPQHF
TRBJ2-7 TRBV5-1 - - TGCGCCAGCAGCTTGGACGGGACATCGATTTACGAGCAGTACTTC CASSLDGTSIYEQYF
TRBJ2-7 TRBV3-1/TRBV3-2 TRBD1 - TGTGCCAGCAGCTATAAGCCCGGGACAGGGGGCTTCTACGAGCAGTACTTC CASSYKPGTGGFYEQYF
TRBJ2-5 TRBV6-5 - - TGTGCCAGCAGTACCTTAGGGGGGTATGAAGAGACCCAGTACTTC CASSTLGGYEETQYF
TRBJ1-4 TRBV19 - - TGTGCCAGTAGTTTCTCACAGGGAAGTAGTGGAAAACTGTTTTTT CASSFSQGSSGKLFF
TRBJ1-6 TRBV10-1 - - TGCGCCAGCAGTGACTTTGGACCTAATTCACCCCTCCACTTT CASSDFGPNSPLHF
TRBJ2-1 TRBV6-6 - once TGTGCCAGCACTATTGATTTGACGGGTGGGGAGCAGTTCTTC CASTIDLTGGEQFF